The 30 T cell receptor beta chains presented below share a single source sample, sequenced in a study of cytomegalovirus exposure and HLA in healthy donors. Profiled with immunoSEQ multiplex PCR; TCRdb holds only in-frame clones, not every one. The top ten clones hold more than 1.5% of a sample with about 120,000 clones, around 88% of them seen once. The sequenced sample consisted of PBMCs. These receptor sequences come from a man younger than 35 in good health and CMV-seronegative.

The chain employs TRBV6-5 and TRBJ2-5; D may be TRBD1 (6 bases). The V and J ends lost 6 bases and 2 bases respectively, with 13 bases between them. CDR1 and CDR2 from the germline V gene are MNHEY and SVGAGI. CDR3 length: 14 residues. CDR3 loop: CASSLDRTQETQYF. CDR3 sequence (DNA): TGTGCCAGCAGCTTGGACAGAACACAAGAGACCCAGTACTTC.

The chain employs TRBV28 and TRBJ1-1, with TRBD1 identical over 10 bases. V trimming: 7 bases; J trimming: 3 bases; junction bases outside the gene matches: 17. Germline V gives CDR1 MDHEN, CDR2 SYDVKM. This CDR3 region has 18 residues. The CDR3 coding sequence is TGTGCCAGCATCCCTAGCTTGGGACAGGGGAACGCGGACACTGAAGCTTTCTTT. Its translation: CASIPSLGQGNADTEAFF. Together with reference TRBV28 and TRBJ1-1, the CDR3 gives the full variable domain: DVKVTQSSRYLVKRTGEKVFLECVQDMDHENMFWYRQDPGLGLRLIYFSYDVKMKEKGDIPEGYSVSREKKERFSLILESASTNQTSMYLCASIPSLGQGNADTEAFFGQGTRLTVV.

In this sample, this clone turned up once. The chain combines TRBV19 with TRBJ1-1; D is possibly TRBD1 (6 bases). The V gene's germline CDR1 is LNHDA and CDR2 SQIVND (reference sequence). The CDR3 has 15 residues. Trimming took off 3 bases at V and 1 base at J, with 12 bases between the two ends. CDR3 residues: CASSMTGLGNTEAFF. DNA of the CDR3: TGTGCCAGTAGTATGACAGGATTGGGGAACACTGAAGCTTTCTTT.

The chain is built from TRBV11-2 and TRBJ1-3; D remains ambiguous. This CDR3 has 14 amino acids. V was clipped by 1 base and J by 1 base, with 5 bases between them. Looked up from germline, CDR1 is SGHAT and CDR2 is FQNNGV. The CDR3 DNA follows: TGTGCCAGCAGCTTAGGAGGATCTGGAAACACCATATATTTT. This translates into CASSLGGSGNTIYF.

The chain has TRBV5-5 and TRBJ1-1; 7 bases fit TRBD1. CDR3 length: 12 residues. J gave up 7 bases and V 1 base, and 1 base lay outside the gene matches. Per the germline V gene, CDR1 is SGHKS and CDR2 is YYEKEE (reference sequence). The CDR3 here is CASSLWDSEAFF. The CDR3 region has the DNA TGTGCCAGCAGCTTGTGGGACAGTGAAGCTTTCTTT. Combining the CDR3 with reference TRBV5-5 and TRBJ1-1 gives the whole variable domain DAGVTQSPTHLIKTRGQQVTLRCSPISGHKSVSWYQQVLGQGPQFIFQYYEKEERGRGNFPDRFSARQFPNYSSELNVNALLLGDSALYLCASSLWDSEAFFGQGTRLTVV.

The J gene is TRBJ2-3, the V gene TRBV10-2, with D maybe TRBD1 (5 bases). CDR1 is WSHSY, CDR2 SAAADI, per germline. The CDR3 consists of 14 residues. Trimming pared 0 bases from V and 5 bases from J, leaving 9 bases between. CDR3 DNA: TGCGCCAGCAGTGAGTCGGGTAGGGGAGATACGCAGTATTTT. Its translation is CASSESGRGDTQYF.

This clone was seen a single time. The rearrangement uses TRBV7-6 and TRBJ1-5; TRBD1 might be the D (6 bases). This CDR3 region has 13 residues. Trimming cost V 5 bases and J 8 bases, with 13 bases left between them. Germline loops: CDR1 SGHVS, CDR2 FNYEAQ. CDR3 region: CASSGNRDKPQHF. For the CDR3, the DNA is TGTGCCAGCAGCGGAAACAGGGATAAGCCCCAGCATTTT.

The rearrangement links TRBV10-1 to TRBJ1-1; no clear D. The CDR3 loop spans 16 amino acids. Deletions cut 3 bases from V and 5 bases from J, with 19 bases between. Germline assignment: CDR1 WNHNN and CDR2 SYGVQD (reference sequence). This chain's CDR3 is CASSESGNLRGTEAFF. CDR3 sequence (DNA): TGCGCCAGCAGTGAATCGGGGAACCTGAGAGGGACTGAAGCTTTCTTT.

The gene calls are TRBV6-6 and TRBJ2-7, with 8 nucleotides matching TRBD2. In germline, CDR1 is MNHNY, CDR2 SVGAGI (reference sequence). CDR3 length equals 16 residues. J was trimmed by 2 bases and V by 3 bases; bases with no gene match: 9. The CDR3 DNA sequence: TGTGCCAGCAGTTATTTAGGGCGGGGGGACCCCTACGAGCAGTACTTC. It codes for CASSYLGRGDPYEQYF.

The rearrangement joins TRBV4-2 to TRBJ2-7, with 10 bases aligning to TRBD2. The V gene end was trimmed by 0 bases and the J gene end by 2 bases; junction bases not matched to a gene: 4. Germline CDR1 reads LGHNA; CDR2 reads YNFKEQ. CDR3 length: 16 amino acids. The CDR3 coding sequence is TGTGCCAGCAGCCAAGATAACAGCGGGAGGGCCTACGAGCAGTACTTC. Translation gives CASSQDNSGRAYEQYF.

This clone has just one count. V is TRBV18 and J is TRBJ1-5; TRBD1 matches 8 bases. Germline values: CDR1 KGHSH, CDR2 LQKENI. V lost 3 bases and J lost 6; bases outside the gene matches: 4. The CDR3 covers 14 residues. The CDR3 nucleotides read TGTGCCAGCTCACCGGACAGGGTTAGTCAGCCCCAGCATTTT. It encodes CASSPDRVSQPQHF.

The CDR3 DNA sequence: TGCGCCAGCAGTAATCAAAGGGAGACAGGGGCACTCCTCTGGGGCTATGGCTACACCTTC. Encoded protein: CASSNQRETGALLWGYGYTF. This chain uses TRBV5-1 with TRBJ1-2; 8 bases match TRBD1. Germline V gene lookup returns CDR1 SGHRS and CDR2 YFSETQ. The trim removed 5 bases at V and 4 bases at J, leaving 25 bases unmatched. The CDR3 is 20 residues long.

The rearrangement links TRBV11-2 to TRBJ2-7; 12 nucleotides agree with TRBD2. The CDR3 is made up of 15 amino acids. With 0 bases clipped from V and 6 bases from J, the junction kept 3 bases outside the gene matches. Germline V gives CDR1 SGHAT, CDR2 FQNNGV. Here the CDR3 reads CASSLELAGGLEQYF. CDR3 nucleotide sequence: TGTGCCAGCAGCTTAGAACTAGCGGGAGGACTCGAGCAGTACTTC.

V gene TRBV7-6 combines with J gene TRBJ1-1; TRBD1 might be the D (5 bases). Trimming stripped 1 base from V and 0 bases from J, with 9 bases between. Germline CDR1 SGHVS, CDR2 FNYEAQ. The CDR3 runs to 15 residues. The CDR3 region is CASSLVGALNTEAFF. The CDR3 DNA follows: TGTGCCAGCAGCTTAGTTGGGGCATTGAACACTGAAGCTTTCTTT.

This CDR3 is CASQLRWGQSSLGYTF. The CDR3 bases are TGTGCCAGCCAATTACGGTGGGGACAAAGCTCGCTTGGCTACACCTTC. The chain joins TRBV5-4 to TRBJ1-2; D may be TRBD1 (6 bases). V was shortened by 7 bases and J by 7 bases, with 26 bases between the two germline ends. In germline, CDR1 is SGHNT, CDR2 YYREEE (reference sequence). The CDR3 length is 16 residues.

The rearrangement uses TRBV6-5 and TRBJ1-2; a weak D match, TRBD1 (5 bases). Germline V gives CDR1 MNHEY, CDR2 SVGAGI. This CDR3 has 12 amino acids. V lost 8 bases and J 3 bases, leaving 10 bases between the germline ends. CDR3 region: CASSWGDYGYTF. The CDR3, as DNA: TGTGCCAGCTCGTGGGGGGACTATGGCTACACCTTC.

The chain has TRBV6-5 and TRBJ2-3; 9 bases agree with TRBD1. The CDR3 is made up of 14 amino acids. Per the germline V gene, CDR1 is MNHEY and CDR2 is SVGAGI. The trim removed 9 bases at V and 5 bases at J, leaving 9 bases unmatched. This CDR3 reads CASASTGGRDTQYF. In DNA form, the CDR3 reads TGTGCCAGTGCCTCAACAGGGGGCAGAGATACGCAGTATTTT.

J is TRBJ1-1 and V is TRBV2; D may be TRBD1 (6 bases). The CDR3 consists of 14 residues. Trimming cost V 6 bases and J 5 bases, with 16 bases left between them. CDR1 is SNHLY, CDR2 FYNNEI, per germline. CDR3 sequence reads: CASRARGAETEAFF. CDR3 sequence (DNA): TGTGCCAGCAGGGCCCGGGGGGCGGAAACTGAAGCTTTCTTT.

The CDR3 protein is CSVSVETQYF. CDR3 DNA: TGCAGTGTATCGGTCGAGACCCAGTACTTC. The chain combines TRBV20-1 with TRBJ2-5; D is unclear. V gave up 7 bases and J gave up 5 bases, with 8 bases separating them. CDR3 size: 10 residues. Per the germline V gene, CDR1 is DFQATT and CDR2 is SNEGSKA (reference sequence).

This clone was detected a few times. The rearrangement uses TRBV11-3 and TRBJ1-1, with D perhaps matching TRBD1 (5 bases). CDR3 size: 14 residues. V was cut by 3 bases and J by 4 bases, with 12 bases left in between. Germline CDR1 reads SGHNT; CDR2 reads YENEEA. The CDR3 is CASSFRGSSTEAFF. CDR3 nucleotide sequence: TGTGCCAGCAGCTTTAGGGGCTCGAGCACTGAAGCTTTCTTT.

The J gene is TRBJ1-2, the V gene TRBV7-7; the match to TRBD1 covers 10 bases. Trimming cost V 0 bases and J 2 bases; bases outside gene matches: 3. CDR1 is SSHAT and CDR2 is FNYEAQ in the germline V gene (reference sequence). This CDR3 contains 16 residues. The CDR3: CASSLARDRGNYGYTF. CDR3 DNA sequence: TGTGCCAGCAGCTTAGCGCGGGACAGGGGAAACTATGGCTACACCTTC.

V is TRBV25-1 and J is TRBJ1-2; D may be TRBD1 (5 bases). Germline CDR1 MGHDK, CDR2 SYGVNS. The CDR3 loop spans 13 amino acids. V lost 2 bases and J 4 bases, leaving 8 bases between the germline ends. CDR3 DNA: TGTGCCAGCAGTGAAAACAGGCGCTATGGCTACACCTTC. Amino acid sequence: CASSENRRYGYTF.

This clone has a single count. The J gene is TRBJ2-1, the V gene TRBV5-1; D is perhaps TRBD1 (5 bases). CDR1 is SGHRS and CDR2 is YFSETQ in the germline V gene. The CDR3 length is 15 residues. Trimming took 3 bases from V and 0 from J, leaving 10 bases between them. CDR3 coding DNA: TGCGCCAGCAGCTCCCAAAGGGGCTCCTACAATGAGCAGTTCTTC. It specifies CASSSQRGSYNEQFF.

The CDR3 coding sequence is TGCGCCAGCAGCTCCGGGACTAGCGGGAGGATTCGAGATGAGCAGTTCTTC. Translation gives CASSSGTSGRIRDEQFF. The chain uses TRBV5-1 and TRBJ2-1; 15 bases are a match to TRBD2. V lost 3 bases, J lost 8 bases, and 9 bases stayed unmatched. Germline-derived CDR1 and CDR2 are SGHRS and YFSETQ. This CDR3 spans 17 amino acids. Full variable domain (rest looked up from reference TRBV5-1 and TRBJ2-1): KAGVTQTPRYLIKTRGQQVTLSCSPISGHRSVSWYQQTPGQGLQFLFEYFSETQRNKGNFPGRFSGRQFSNSRSEMNVSTLELGDSALYLCASSSGTSGRIRDEQFFGPGTRLTVL.

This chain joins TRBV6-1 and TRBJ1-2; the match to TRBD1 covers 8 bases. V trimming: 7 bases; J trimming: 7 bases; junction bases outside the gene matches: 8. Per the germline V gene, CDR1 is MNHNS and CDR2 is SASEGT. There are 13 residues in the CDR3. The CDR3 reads CASTRTGSGGYTF. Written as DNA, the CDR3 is TGTGCCAGCACCAGGACAGGGTCTGGTGGCTACACCTTC.

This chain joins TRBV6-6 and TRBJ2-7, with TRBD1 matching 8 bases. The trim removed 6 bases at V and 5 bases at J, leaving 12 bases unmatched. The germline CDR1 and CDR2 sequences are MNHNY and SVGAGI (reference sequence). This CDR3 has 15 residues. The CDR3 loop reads CASRNTGGSIHEQYF. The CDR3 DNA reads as TGTGCCAGCAGAAACACAGGGGGAAGTATCCACGAGCAGTACTTC.

CDR3 sequence (DNA): TGTGCCAGCAGCCGGCCCACCGGGACAGGGGGGACCTATGGCTACACCTTC. This sequence encodes CASSRPTGTGGTYGYTF. V and J are TRBV28 and TRBJ1-2; 11 nucleotides line up with TRBD1. CDR3 size: 17 residues. J lost 4 bases, V lost 6 bases, and 13 bases had no gene match. Germline V gene lookup returns CDR1 MDHEN and CDR2 SYDVKM.

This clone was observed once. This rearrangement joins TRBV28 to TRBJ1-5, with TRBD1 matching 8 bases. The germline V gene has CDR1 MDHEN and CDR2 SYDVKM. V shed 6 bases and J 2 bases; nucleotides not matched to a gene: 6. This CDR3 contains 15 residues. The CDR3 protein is CASRDETGGNQPQHF. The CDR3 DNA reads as TGTGCCAGCAGGGATGAGACAGGGGGCAATCAGCCCCAGCATTTT. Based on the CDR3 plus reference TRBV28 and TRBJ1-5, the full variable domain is DVKVTQSSRYLVKRTGEKVFLECVQDMDHENMFWYRQDPGLGLRLIYFSYDVKMKEKGDIPEGYSVSREKKERFSLILESASTNQTSMYLCASRDETGGNQPQHFGDGTRLSIL.

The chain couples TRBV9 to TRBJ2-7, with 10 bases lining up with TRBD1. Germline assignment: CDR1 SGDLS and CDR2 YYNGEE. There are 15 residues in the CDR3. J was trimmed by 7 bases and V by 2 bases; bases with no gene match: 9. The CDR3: CASSVERDRGREQYF. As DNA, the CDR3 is TGTGCCAGCAGCGTCGAACGCGACAGGGGGCGAGAGCAGTACTTC. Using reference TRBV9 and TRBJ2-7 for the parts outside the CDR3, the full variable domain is DSGVTQTPKHLITATGQRVTLRCSPRSGDLSVYWYQQSLDQGLQFLIQYYNGEERAKGNILERFSAQQFPDLHSELNLSSLELGDSALYFCASSVERDRGREQYFGPGTRLTVT.

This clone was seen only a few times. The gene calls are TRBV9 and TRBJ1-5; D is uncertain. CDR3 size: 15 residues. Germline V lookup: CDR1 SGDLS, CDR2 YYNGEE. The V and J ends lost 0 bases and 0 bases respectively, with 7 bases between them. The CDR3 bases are TGTGCCAGCAGCGTAGACAGCCTTAGCAATCAGCCCCAGCATTTT. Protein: CASSVDSLSNQPQHF.